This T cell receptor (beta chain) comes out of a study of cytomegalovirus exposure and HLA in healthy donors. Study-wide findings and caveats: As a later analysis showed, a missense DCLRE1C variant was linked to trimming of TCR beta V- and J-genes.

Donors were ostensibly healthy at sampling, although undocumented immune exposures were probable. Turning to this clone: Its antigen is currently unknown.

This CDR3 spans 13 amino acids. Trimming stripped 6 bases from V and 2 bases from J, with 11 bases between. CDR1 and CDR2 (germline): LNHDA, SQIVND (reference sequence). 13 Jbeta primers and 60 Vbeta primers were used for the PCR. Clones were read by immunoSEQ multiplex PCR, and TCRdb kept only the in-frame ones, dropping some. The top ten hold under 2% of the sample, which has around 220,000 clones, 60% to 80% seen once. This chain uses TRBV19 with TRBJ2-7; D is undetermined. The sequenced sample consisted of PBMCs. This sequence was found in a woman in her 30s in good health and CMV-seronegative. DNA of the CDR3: TGTGCCAGTAGCGCACAGTCTCCCTACGAGCAGTACTTC. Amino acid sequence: CASSAQSPYEQYF.